The clone carrying this T cell receptor beta chain was seen many times. What it recognizes is unknown. Findings and limits, study-wide: In terms of TCR gene usage, tumor memory CD4+ T cells clustered together with blood and lymph node memory CD4+ cells, as well as with lymph node naive CD4+ cells.

Each CDR3 protein is one row after TCRdb ran MiXCR on the 5' RACE reads. The table shows more than 55,000 distinct CDR3 sequences, with 20% to 25% occurring only once. Cells sorted as Tregs were CD4+, CD25+ and CD127-/low. Germline CDR1 reads SGHRS; CDR2 reads YFSETQ. The CDR3 is 12 residues long. Trimming removed 0 bases from V and 3 bases from J, with 2 bases in between. The gene calls are TRBV5-1 and TRBJ2-3; D gene uncertain. The sequenced sample consisted of tumor-infiltrating Tregs sorted from the breast tumor. The TCR sequence derives from a female donor with breast cancer. In DNA, the CDR3 is TGCGCCAGCAGCTTGGAGACAGATACGCAGTATTTT. Protein sequence: CASSLETDTQYF.